This T cell receptor (beta chain) derives from a study of blood T cell repertoires in COVID-19 (TCRdb year 2020). With respect to the entire study: Samples from collaborators originated in the United States, Italy and Spain and spanned both the acute and convalescent phases of COVID-19. The repertoires were released in a freely available public database intended as a resource for research on the immune response to SARS-CoV-2. HLA class I and class II types, where available, came from metadata supplied by the sample provider rather than from assay-based typing. Deeply sampled blood TCRbeta repertoires from subjects exposed to, actively infected with, or recovered from COVID-19 were included in the dataset. The prospective study material was composed of cDNA or gDNA derived from T cells, B-cell-depleted T cells, or PBMCs. Sample metadata almost always included a de-identified subject ID, COVID-19 status, age in years and sex. Samples were obtained from the ongoing ImmuneRACE study (first 160 participants) and from over a thousand subjects provided by 6 global collaborators.

At one collaborating source in Seattle, patients were enrolled during active infection and were followed longitudinally through the course of disease. The collaborating institutions used their own protocols to collect whole blood in K2EDTA tubes. Collaborator samples were shipped for TCRbeta analysis as frozen whole blood, isolated PBMCs, or DNA extracted from either sample type. The full study reports these points: The quantity of clinical and demographic metadata differed by source and by participant and was supplied without curation.

TCRbeta CDR3 regions were amplified from genomic DNA by means of the immunoSEQ Assay, a bias-controlled multiplex PCR. The original pipeline was this. Nucleated cell counts per sample were estimated from amplification of reference gene primers within the assay. To quantify the absolute abundance of each unique TCRbeta CDR3 rearrangement, sequence reads were collapsed and filtered. For each sample, productive Simpson clonality was calculated by taking the square root of Simpson's diversity index across productive rearrangements. TCRdb provides this immuneACCESS table in a form limited to in-frame rearrangements. Some clones are lacking; in checked studies, under half of them reflect an unresolved V gene, and why the rest are absent is not known. The D gene and trimming were derived from the DNA, and the V and J assignments and clone size from that table. The sample table shows approximately 260,000 clones, and over 75% are seen once. The ten most abundant clones make up roughly 10% of the sample.

Concerning this clone: The target of this receptor is not known. Within one base of it there is no much larger clone, and no base qualities were kept.

The CDR3 spans 14 residues, from the cysteine through the phenylalanine. Only the CDR3 DNA stays, 42 bases, in frame from base 1. V trim: 6 bases; J trim: 0 bases; unmatched bases: 4. CDR1 and CDR2 are drawn from the germline V gene (reference sequence): MNHNY, SVGAGI. This chain joins TRBV6-6 to TRBJ2-7; TRBD2 aligns with 8 central bases. The sample was peripheral blood. The TCR originated in a woman between 65 and 79 years old with COVID-19, enrolled during active disease. The DNA is TGTGCCAGCAGCCCTAGCGGGTTCTCCTACGAGCAGTACTTC. Protein translation: CASSPSGFSYEQYF.